The 28 T cell receptor beta chains given below trace back to one sample, sequenced in a study of beta chain features in type 1 diabetes. All of the isolated RNA was reverse transcribed, so expressed TCRB transcripts were sequenced. Profiled with immunoSEQ multiplex PCR; TCRdb holds only in-frame clones, not every one. This table has 970,000 or so clones, around a sixth appearing once. Sequencing was performed on naive CD4+ T cells from blood. Every receptor here comes from a young woman in good health.

This rearrangement joins TRBV28 to TRBJ1-2; D is uncertain. V was trimmed by 6 bases and J by 6 bases, leaving 11 bases between them. Germline V lookup: CDR1 MDHEN, CDR2 SYDVKM. CDR3 length: 12 amino acids. Here the CDR3 reads CASSHRSHGYTF. CDR3 in DNA: TGTGCCAGCAGCCACCGCAGCCATGGCTACACCTTC.

CDR3 sequence reads: CASSTYPDTQYF. The DNA of the CDR3 is TGTGCCAGCAGTACCTACCCAGATACGCAGTATTTT. The gene calls are TRBV28 and TRBJ2-3; D gene ambiguous. V was shortened by 5 bases and J by 4 bases, with 7 bases between the two germline ends. The CDR3 covers 12 residues. The germline gives CDR1 MDHEN, CDR2 SYDVKM.

This chain connects TRBV7-2 to TRBJ2-7; perhaps TRBD2 as D (5 bases). The CDR3 loop spans 12 amino acids. CDR1 and CDR2 (germline): SGHTA, FQGNSA. Trimming stripped 5 bases from V and 3 bases from J, with 8 bases between. The CDR3 loop is CASSQTSYEQYF. The CDR3 nucleotides read TGTGCCAGCAGCCAAACTAGCTACGAGCAGTACTTC.

The V and J genes are TRBV28 and TRBJ2-1; D might be TRBD2 (5 bases). This CDR3 spans 14 amino acids. The germline gives CDR1 MDHEN, CDR2 SYDVKM. Trimming took 1 base from V and 10 from J, leaving 14 bases between them. CDR3 nucleotides: TGTGCCAGCAGTTTATCGGGGTGGGCCGCGGAGCAGTTCTTC. It translates to CASSLSGWAAEQFF.

This clone was seen more than once but under ten times. V usage is TRBV4-3 and J usage is TRBJ2-6, with 7 bases matching TRBD1. The trim removed 0 bases at V and 0 bases at J, leaving 2 bases unmatched. Per the germline V gene, CDR1 is LGHNA and CDR2 is YSLEER. This CDR3 has 17 residues. CDR3 in DNA: TGCGCCAGCAGCCAAGACGACAGGGCCTCTGGGGCCAACGTCCTGACTTTC. It yields the protein CASSQDDRASGANVLTF.

This clone was detected only a few times. The gene calls are TRBV5-1 and TRBJ2-2, with TRBD2 matching over 9 bases. Germline V CDR1 and CDR2: SGHRS, YFSETQ. The CDR3 covers 15 residues. The junction had 3 bases not matched to a gene; V was cut back by 6 bases and J by 0 bases. The DNA of the CDR3 is TGCGCCAGCAATAGCGGGAGTGCGAACACCGGGGAGCTGTTTTTT. Encoded protein: CASNSGSANTGELFF.

The V gene is TRBV5-1, the J gene TRBJ2-6; D is uncertain. V lost 2 bases, J lost 0 bases, and 12 bases lay in between. The V gene's germline CDR1 is SGHRS and CDR2 YFSETQ. CDR3 length: 17 residues. CDR3 residues: CASSFPSLSSGANVLTF. The DNA of the CDR3 is TGCGCCAGCAGCTTCCCTAGTTTAAGCTCTGGGGCCAACGTCCTGACTTTC.

The rearrangement joins TRBV7-2 to TRBJ2-4; no reliable D call. Trimming pared 5 bases from V and 2 bases from J, leaving 7 bases between. The CDR3 loop spans 13 amino acids. In germline, CDR1 is SGHTA, CDR2 FQGNSA. The chain's CDR3 is CASSLPTKNIQYF. The CDR3 nucleotides are TGTGCCAGCAGCCTCCCGACCAAAAACATTCAGTACTTC.

This clone showed up just a few times. This chain joins TRBV29-1 and TRBJ2-1; possible D gene TRBD1, 5 bases. This CDR3 is built from 12 residues. Germline-derived CDR1 and CDR2 are SQVTM and ANQGSEA. This CDR3 is CGRASSYNEQFF. The CDR3 DNA reads TGCGGCAGGGCAAGCTCCTACAATGAGCAGTTCTTC.

The rearrangement uses TRBV6-5 and TRBJ2-7; D tentatively fits TRBD1 or TRBD2 (5 bases each). Germline V CDR1 and CDR2: MNHEY, SVGAGI. The CDR3 has 13 amino acids. Trimming stripped 1 base from V and 3 bases from J, with 7 bases between. The CDR3: CASSYYGGYEQYF. In DNA form, the CDR3 reads TGTGCCAGCAGTTACTATGGGGGCTACGAGCAGTACTTC.

The rearrangement uses TRBV19 and TRBJ2-1; a weak D match, TRBD1 (5 bases). Germline V lookup: CDR1 LNHDA, CDR2 SQIVND (reference sequence). The V gene lost 3 bases and the J gene lost 5 bases, with 23 bases spanning the gap. This CDR3 is built from 18 residues. CDR3 DNA sequence: TGTGCCAGTAGTATCCGCTTCCGGACATCCAACGACAACAATGAGCAGTTCTTC. This gives the protein CASSIRFRTSNDNNEQFF.

This clone was observed a handful of times. This chain links TRBV4-2 with TRBJ2-1; D gene ambiguous. CDR1 is LGHNA, CDR2 YNFKEQ, per germline. The CDR3 spans 15 residues. The V and J ends lost 0 bases and 5 bases respectively, with 11 bases between them. The CDR3 nucleotides are TGTGCCAGCAGCCAAGATTTACTGCGCAACAATGAGCAGTTCTTC. It yields the protein CASSQDLLRNNEQFF.

The J gene is TRBJ2-7, the V gene TRBV7-9; no clear D gene. CDR1 and CDR2 from the germline V gene are SEHNR and FQNEAQ (reference sequence). Deletions cut 5 bases from V and 5 bases from J, with 19 bases between. The CDR3 has 15 residues. The CDR3 DNA reads TGTGCCAGCAGCCCATCTCTAGGGCCCCTTAACGAGCAGTACTTC. Translating gives CASSPSLGPLNEQYF.

This clone was observed a few times. The rearrangement joins TRBV10-3 to TRBJ2-5; D may be TRBD1 (6 bases). This CDR3 is 13 amino acids long. Trimming cost V 5 bases and J 5 bases, with 12 bases left between them. Germline V gene sequence: CDR1 ENHRY, CDR2 SYGVKD. The DNA of the CDR3 is TGTGCCATCAGTCCAAGACAGGAGGAGACCCAGTACTTC. Residues: CAISPRQEETQYF.

V gene TRBV5-1 combines with J gene TRBJ2-1, with D hard to call. V was pared by 0 bases and J by 1 base, with 8 bases between. The CDR3 is made up of 15 amino acids. Germline CDR1 and CDR2: SGHRS and YFSETQ. The CDR3 protein is CASSLVDQSYNEQFF. DNA of the CDR3: TGCGCCAGCAGCTTGGTGGACCAATCCTACAATGAGCAGTTCTTC.

The chain joins TRBV29-1 to TRBJ1-1; the D gene is possibly TRBD1 (6 bases). The V and J ends lost 6 bases and 0 bases respectively, with 17 bases between them. CDR3 length equals 15 residues. Per germline, CDR1 SQVTM and CDR2 ANQGSEA. For the CDR3, the DNA is TGCAGCGTCCGAAGACAGGATTGGTTGAACACTGAAGCTTTCTTT. As protein: CSVRRQDWLNTEAFF.

V usage is TRBV11-1 and J usage is TRBJ2-3, with D possibly TRBD2 on 6 matching bases. Trimming left V 4 bases short and J 3 bases short, with 14 bases between. The V gene's germline CDR1 is SGHAT and CDR2 FQDESV (reference sequence). The CDR3 runs to 15 residues. The CDR3 spells CASSSRAAGTDTQYF. Written as DNA, the CDR3 is TGTGCCAGCAGCTCGCGGGCGGCGGGGACAGATACGCAGTATTTT.

In its sample, this clone was seen a few times. The chain has TRBV5-4 and TRBJ2-2; 8 nucleotides align to TRBD1. Germline CDR1 reads SGHNT; CDR2 reads YYREEE (reference sequence). With 1 base clipped from V and 5 bases from J, the junction kept 10 bases outside the gene matches. The CDR3 consists of 17 residues. The CDR3 DNA sequence: TGTGCCAGCAGCTTGCAAACCGGGACAGGAGGAACCGGGGAGCTGTTTTTT. This gives the protein CASSLQTGTGGTGELFF.

A few counts support this clone. V gene TRBV5-4 combines with J gene TRBJ2-7; perhaps TRBD1 as D (6 bases). Trimming took off 1 base at V and 2 bases at J, with 16 bases between the two ends. The CDR3 has 16 residues. CDR1 SGHNT and CDR2 YYREEE come from the germline V gene (reference sequence). CDR3 in DNA: TGTGCCAGCAGCTTGCACCTGGACAGCCTCACCTACGAGCAGTACTTC. The encoded protein is CASSLHLDSLTYEQYF. Complete variable domain (other parts from reference TRBV5-4 and TRBJ2-7): ETGVTQSPTHLIKTRGQQVTLRCSSQSGHNTVSWYQQALGQGPQFIFQYYREEENGRGNFPPRFSGLQFPNYSSELNVNALELDDSALYLCASSLHLDSLTYEQYFGPGTRLTVT.

The V and J genes are TRBV10-3 and TRBJ2-1; tentatively, D is TRBD2 (6 bases). The CDR3 extends over 16 amino acids. Trimming removed 3 bases at V and 0 bases at J, with 12 bases between. The germline gives CDR1 ENHRY, CDR2 SYGVKD. Here the CDR3 DNA reads TGTGCCATCAGTGAAGGTGCGGGGAGCTCCTACAATGAGCAGTTCTTC. Its protein is CAISEGAGSSYNEQFF.

As concerns this clone: Other DNA sequences in the sample encode the same CDR3. This rearrangement joins TRBV7-2 to TRBJ2-5; no reliable D call. Trimming took off 1 base at V and 5 bases at J, with 5 bases between the two ends. The CDR3 runs 12 residues. CDR1 is SGHTA, CDR2 FQGNSA, per germline. Here the CDR3 reads CASSLVSETQYF. The CDR3 bases are TGTGCCAGCAGCTTAGTTTCGGAGACCCAGTACTTC.

The table lists this clone with a few counts. This chain joins TRBV7-9 and TRBJ2-2; D might be TRBD2 (6 bases). In germline, CDR1 is SEHNR, CDR2 FQNEAQ (reference sequence). V lost 5 bases and J 4 bases, leaving 14 bases between the germline ends. The CDR3 is made up of 15 amino acids. This CDR3 is CASSQGDGGTGELFF. The CDR3 DNA follows: TGTGCCAGCAGCCAAGGGGACGGGGGCACCGGGGAGCTGTTTTTT.

In this sample, this clone turned up a few times. This rearrangement joins TRBV5-1 to TRBJ2-7; tentatively, D is TRBD1 (6 bases). Trimming left V 9 bases short and J 0 bases short, with 22 bases between. Germline V lookup: CDR1 SGHRS, CDR2 YFSETQ. The CDR3 sequence is 16 residues long. The DNA of the CDR3 is TGCGCCACCTTGACAGGCATACCAGGGACCTCCTACGAGCAGTACTTC. Translated, it gives CATLTGIPGTSYEQYF.

CDR3 nucleotide sequence: TGTGCCAGCACGACCGTGAGGGGTTCGGTGTACATTCAGTACTTC. As protein: CASTTVRGSVYIQYF. This rearrangement joins TRBV6-6 to TRBJ2-4; D might be TRBD1 or TRBD2, each matching 5 bases. The CDR3 length is 15 residues. Trimming took off 7 bases at V and 8 bases at J, with 21 bases between the two ends. Germline-derived CDR1 and CDR2 are MNHNY and SVGAGI (reference sequence).

The table lists this clone with a few counts. The chain uses TRBV4-1 and TRBJ1-5; no definite D call. The germline V gene has CDR1 MGHRA and CDR2 YSYEKL. The CDR3 length is 18 residues. The V gene lost 0 bases and the J gene lost 6 bases, with 21 bases spanning the gap. The DNA of the CDR3 is TGCGCCAGCAGCCAAGATTTAAGATTTTACGCAGGCGGTCAGCCCCAGCATTTT. It codes for CASSQDLRFYAGGQPQHF.

The rearrangement joins TRBV28 to TRBJ1-5, with 8 bases matching TRBD1. CDR1 and CDR2 (germline): MDHEN, SYDVKM. The CDR3 spans 16 residues. The ends lost 5 bases at V and 6 bases at J; junction bases unmatched: 12. The CDR3 region is CASSPRQGTFGQPQHF. The CDR3 bases are TGTGCCAGCAGTCCCAGACAGGGGACCTTTGGTCAGCCCCAGCATTTT.

The chain has TRBV18 and TRBJ2-1; 7 nucleotides match TRBD1. CDR1 KGHSH and CDR2 LQKENI come from the germline V gene. The CDR3 is 15 amino acids. Trimming removed 3 bases from V and 4 bases from J; junction bases left unmatched: 6. The CDR3, as DNA: TGTGCCAGCTCACCCAGAGGGGGCCGGTACAATGAGCAGTTCTTC. Translating it yields CASSPRGGRYNEQFF.

The rearrangement uses TRBV6-1 and TRBJ2-1; TRBD2 is a possible D gene (5 bases). The ends were cut back, 6 bases at V and 1 base at J, with 7 bases in the middle. The CDR3 extends over 13 amino acids. The germline V gene encodes CDR1 MNHNS and CDR2 SASEGT. The CDR3 coding sequence is TGTGCCAGCAGCGGGAAGTCCTACAATGAGCAGTTCTTC. Translation: CASSGKSYNEQFF.